The source of this T cell receptor beta chain is a study of T cells in Graves' hyperthyroidism and ophthalmopathy. The study's findings and limits: Expanded thyroid clonotypes (above 0.001) were mostly also found in blood. Ophthalmopathy was told apart from stable hyperthyroidism by a 13 V-J model.

The CDR3 covers 14 residues. V lost 6 bases and J lost 5, with 16 bases in between. Germline values: CDR1 MGHDK, CDR2 SYGVNS. It was RNA transcripts that yielded the amplified TCR beta CDR3 regions. TCR CDR3 underwent first-round RT-PCR with the HTBI primer set. TCRdb re-analysed the multiplex PCR reads in MiXCR, keeping a single row per CDR3 protein. This table holds 700,000 to 850,000 distinct CDR3 sequences, over 35% found once. For the diagnoses, clinical symptoms, serum thyroxine and TRAb, thyroid ultrasound and orbital computed tomography were used. Notes on this clonotype: What it recognizes is unknown.

The receptor's source is a woman aged 40 to 55 with Graves' hyperthyroidism. Sequencing was carried out using blood. The rearrangement uses TRBV25-1 and TRBJ1-1; D ambiguous. The CDR3 coding sequence is TGTGCCAGCAGCCAAGAGGTAGGGTTGACTGAAGCTTTCTTT. Protein sequence: CASSQEVGLTEAFF. Looking up the rest from reference TRBV25-1 and TRBJ1-1 gives the full variable domain: EADIYQTPRYLVIGTGKKITLECSQTMGHDKMYWYQQDPGMELHLIHYSYGVNSTEKGDLSSESTVSRIRTEHFPLTLESARPSHTSQYLCASSQEVGLTEAFFGQGTRLTVV.